The clone carrying this T cell receptor beta chain was seen at least ten times. CDR3 length: 19 amino acids. The V gene end was trimmed by 6 bases and the J gene end by 0 bases; junction bases not matched to a gene: 18. The data were taken from a study of T cells in Graves' hyperthyroidism and ophthalmopathy. Study information: Pretreatment peripheral blood was obtained at initial diagnosis.

TCR beta CDR3 region amplification was performed from RNA transcripts. TCR CDR3 underwent first-round RT-PCR with the HTBI primer set. In TCRdb, the multiplex PCR reads were re-called with MiXCR into one record per CDR3 protein. The table shows about 350,000 distinct CDR3 sequences, with about 17% occurring only once. The sequence was collected from a woman aged 25 to 45 with Graves' hyperthyroidism that later progressed to Graves' ophthalmopathy. This chain connects TRBV12-3 or TRBV12-4 to TRBJ2-3; TRBD2 aligns across 7 bases. The sequenced sample consisted of blood. The DNA for the CDR3 is TGTGCCAGCAGCTCGCTCGTTGTGGCGGGAGAGTCTAGCACAGATACGCAGTATTTT. It yields the protein CASSSLVVAGESSTDTQYF.